This T cell receptor beta chain was identified in a study of blood T cell repertoires in COVID-19. The V and J ends lost 0 bases and 6 bases, in that order; junction bases with no gene match: 12. Germline CDR1 reads SGHKS; CDR2 reads YYEKEE (reference sequence). This CDR3 is 18 amino acids long. Clones were read by immunoSEQ multiplex PCR, and TCRdb kept only the in-frame ones, dropping some. The sample contains some 33,000 clones, more than 80% of which appear only once. The chain couples TRBV5-5 to TRBJ2-7, with 13 bases identical to TRBD2. The sample consisted of peripheral blood. The sequence came from a human donor in a cohort sampled during active COVID-19. The CDR3 DNA sequence: TGTGCCAGCAGCTTGGGGACTAGCGGGGGCCTAGGCGAATTCGAGCAGTACTTC. Encoded protein: CASSLGTSGGLGEFEQYF.